These 23 T cell receptor beta chains originate from one sample sequenced in a study of control samples from healthy donors and cancer patients. Profiling relied on immunoSEQ multiplex PCR, and the TCRdb table lists in-frame clones only, not all of them. In the table there are some 150,000 clones, nearly 96% of which are singletons. Specimen: blood. These receptors were taken from a woman in her twenties or thirties in good health.

The chain combines TRBV14 with TRBJ2-7; 11 bases are a match to TRBD2. Germline V gene data show CDR1 as SGHDN and CDR2 as FVKESK. V shed 5 bases, J shed 6 bases, and the junction held 6 bases outside the gene matches. The CDR3 totals 14 residues. This CDR3 is CASSKKGTSGEQYF. DNA for the CDR3: TGTGCCAGCAGCAAGAAAGGGACTAGCGGCGAGCAGTACTTC.

This chain joins TRBV10-1 and TRBJ2-1; weak D call: TRBD2 (5 bases). CDR1 and CDR2 (germline): WNHNN, SYGVQD (reference sequence). Trimming left V 3 bases short and J 5 bases short, with 8 bases between. This CDR3 comprises 13 residues. DNA of the CDR3: TGCGCCAGCAGTGACGGGAATAACAATGAGCAGTTCTTC. Its protein is CASSDGNNNEQFF.

This chain links TRBV2 with TRBJ2-5; D tentatively reads TRBD1 or TRBD2 (7 bases each). The CDR3 consists of 14 residues. V was pared by 8 bases and J by 5 bases, with 18 bases between. Germline CDR1 SNHLY, CDR2 FYNNEI. The CDR3, as DNA: TGTGCCAGCTCGGTGGGAGGGGGCGCGGAGACCCAGTACTTC. Its protein is CASSVGGGAETQYF.

The V and J genes are TRBV9 and TRBJ2-1; possibly TRBD2 for D (6 bases). The CDR3 runs 15 residues. Trimming took off 0 bases at V and 0 bases at J, with 7 bases between the two ends. Germline V lookup: CDR1 SGDLS, CDR2 YYNGEE. CDR3 residues: CASSVGEVSYNEQFF. CDR3 nucleotide sequence: TGTGCCAGCAGCGTAGGGGAGGTCTCCTACAATGAGCAGTTCTTC.

This chain joins TRBV12-3 or TRBV12-4 and TRBJ2-3, with D perhaps TRBD1 (5 bases). The CDR3 consists of 10 residues. Trimming took 5 bases from V and 9 from J, leaving 6 bases between them. In nucleotides, the CDR3 is TGTGCCAGCAGTCCAGGGACGCAGTATTTT. Encoded protein: CASSPGTQYF.

The chain combines TRBV27 with TRBJ1-6; 7 positions match TRBD1. This CDR3 is 17 amino acids long. Per germline, CDR1 MNHEY and CDR2 SMNVEV (reference sequence). V shed 6 bases, J shed 6 bases, and the junction held 14 bases outside the gene matches. The CDR3 DNA is TGTGCCAGCAGGCCCCAAGGGAGGGGGCAGCGTAATTCACCCCTCCACTTT. It codes for CASRPQGRGQRNSPLHF.

The chain recombines TRBV12-3 or TRBV12-4 with TRBJ1-2; D is unclear. This CDR3 has 12 amino acids. The V end was cut by 7 bases, the J end by 7 bases, with 13 bases between. The CDR3: CASNDNPSGYTF. The DNA of the CDR3 is TGTGCCAGCAACGACAATCCGAGTGGCTACACCTTC.

This clone was observed a single time. The chain couples TRBV27 to TRBJ2-2; TRBD1 agrees at 9 bases. The CDR3 spans 16 residues. Trimming took 6 bases from V and 3 from J; bases not matched to a gene: 8. Germline loops: CDR1 MNHEY, CDR2 SMNVEV (reference sequence). CDR3: CASSLTGTGHTGELFF. CDR3 sequence (DNA): TGTGCCAGCAGCCTTACCGGGACAGGGCACACCGGGGAGCTGTTTTTT.

The V and J genes are TRBV15 and TRBJ2-3; D possibly corresponds to TRBD1 (5 bases). Germline-derived CDR1 and CDR2 are LNHNV and YYDKDF (reference sequence). Trimming cost V 2 bases and J 4 bases, with 16 bases left between them. The CDR3 runs to 16 residues. The CDR3 region has the DNA TGTGCCACCAGCAGAAGGAGTGGGGCCGGTGCAGATACGCAGTATTTT. This gives the protein CATSRRSGAGADTQYF.

This clone was counted only a few times. The CDR3 DNA reads as TGTGCCACCAGTGATCGACAGGTTGGAAGTGAAAAACTGTTTTTT. Protein product: CATSDRQVGSEKLFF. The gene calls are TRBV24-1 and TRBJ1-4; tentative D call: TRBD1 (6 bases). Per the germline V gene, CDR1 is KGHDR and CDR2 is SFDVKD. The CDR3 totals 15 residues. Between the trimmed V and J ends, which lost 3 bases and 7 bases, there was a span of 14 bases.

This chain connects TRBV5-3 to TRBJ1-4; D is ambiguous. TRBV5-3 is sorted into the ORF group, with uncertain function. This CDR3 contains 16 residues. V dropped 0 bases and J dropped 0 bases, with 9 bases sitting between them. In nucleotides, the CDR3 is TGTGCCAGAAGCTTGGTCGGGTTCACAACTAATGAAAAACTGTTTTTT. It encodes CARSLVGFTTNEKLFF.

The chain uses TRBV24-1 and TRBJ1-5, with TRBD1 as a possible D gene (6 bases). The CDR3 is 16 residues long. Germline CDR1 reads KGHDR; CDR2 reads SFDVKD. V lost 4 bases and J lost 1, with 13 bases in between. DNA for the CDR3: TGTGCCACCAGTGAGGCCACAGGGTTGAGCAATCAGCCCCAGCATTTT. This gives the protein CATSEATGLSNQPQHF.

The rearrangement uses TRBV4-2 and TRBJ2-7, with D unresolved. The CDR3 is 15 residues long. V was shortened by 0 bases and J by 3 bases, with 12 bases between the two germline ends. Germline CDR1 LGHNA, CDR2 YNFKEQ. CDR3 region: CASSQDLGALYEQYF. DNA for the CDR3: TGTGCCAGCAGCCAAGATCTTGGAGCACTCTACGAGCAGTACTTC.

This chain uses TRBV14 with TRBJ1-6, with TRBD1 matching 9 bases. The CDR3 is 18 amino acids. V dropped 2 bases and J dropped 1; count of bases not matched to a gene: 6. CDR1 SGHDN and CDR2 FVKESK come from the germline V gene. CDR3 DNA: TGTGCCAGCAGCCAAACCCCGACAGGGGGTTCCTATAATTCACCCCTCCACTTT. Residues: CASSQTPTGGSYNSPLHF.

The V and J genes are TRBV7-2 and TRBJ2-7; a possible D gene is TRBD1 (6 bases). The CDR3 is 13 amino acids. Germline-derived CDR1 and CDR2 are SGHTA and FQGNSA. The V gene lost 4 bases and the J gene lost 2 bases, with 9 bases spanning the gap. The CDR3 spells CASSSYRAYEQYF. The CDR3 coding sequence is TGTGCCAGCAGCTCGTACAGGGCCTACGAGCAGTACTTC.

This clone was observed a single time. The identical CDR3 is also encoded by other nucleotide sequences in the sample. J is TRBJ2-7 and V is TRBV19; 8 positions agree with TRBD2. The CDR3 is 14 residues long. After removal of 3 bases from V and 4 bases from J, the junction contained 5 bases not matched to a gene. Germline V gives CDR1 LNHDA, CDR2 SQIVND (reference sequence). DNA of the CDR3: TGTGCCAGTAGTATCTCTTCGGGGGGGTACGAGCAGTACTTC. This codes for CASSISSGGYEQYF.

This chain connects TRBV6-1 to TRBJ2-3, with 11 bases fitting TRBD2. Trimming cost V 4 bases and J 2 bases; bases outside gene matches: 5. This CDR3 region has 16 residues. CDR1 and CDR2 from the germline V gene are MNHNS and SASEGT. The CDR3 nucleotides read TGTGCCAGCAGTGCCACTAGCGGGGGTTACACAGATACGCAGTATTTT. It is translated as CASSATSGGYTDTQYF.

The chain employs TRBV6-4 and TRBJ2-1; tentatively, D is TRBD1 or TRBD2 (6 bases each). The CDR3 covers 16 residues. Trimming pared 4 bases from V and 4 bases from J, leaving 17 bases between. Looked up from germline, CDR1 is MRHNA and CDR2 is SNTAGT. CDR3: CASSADPGGAYNEQFF. In nucleotides, the CDR3 is TGTGCCAGCAGTGCCGACCCCGGGGGCGCGTACAATGAGCAGTTCTTC.

The rearrangement joins TRBV4-1 to TRBJ1-1, with 7 positions matching TRBD1. From germline, CDR1 is MGHRA and CDR2 YSYEKL. The CDR3 consists of 15 residues. Losses at the gene ends were 3 bases for V and 3 bases for J; bases not matched to a gene: 7. The CDR3 bases are TGCGCCAGCAGCCAGCGACAGGGAATTGACACTGAAGCTTTCTTT. The encoded protein is CASSQRQGIDTEAFF.

This chain links TRBV10-3 with TRBJ2-5; 7 positions match TRBD1. This CDR3 has 13 amino acids. V trimming: 4 bases; J trimming: 5 bases; junction bases outside the gene matches: 4. Germline V CDR1 and CDR2: ENHRY, SYGVKD. In DNA, the CDR3 is TGTGCCATCAGTGGGTGGGGACAGGAGACCCAGTACTTC. This gives the protein CAISGWGQETQYF.

The V call is TRBV5-1, the J call TRBJ2-2, with 7 bases identical to TRBD2. Germline CDR1 reads SGHRS; CDR2 reads YFSETQ. The CDR3 loop spans 12 amino acids. Losses at the gene ends were 7 bases for V and 4 bases for J; bases not matched to a gene: 1. The CDR3 nucleotides read TGCGCCAGCGGGGAGGGCACCGGGGAGCTGTTTTTT. Protein sequence: CASGEGTGELFF.

This clone has just one count. The CDR3 nucleotides are TGTGCCAGCAGGGGGACAGGGAACACTGAAGCTTTCTTT. It yields the protein CASRGTGNTEAFF. The J gene is TRBJ1-1, the V gene TRBV3-1 (or the pseudogene TRBV3-2), with 8 bases aligning to TRBD1. CDR1 LGHDT and CDR2 YNNKEL come from the germline V gene (reference sequence). CDR3 size: 13 residues. Trimming at V came to 6 bases and at J to 1 base, leaving 1 base not matched to a gene.

The rearrangement uses TRBV19 and TRBJ2-1; D remains ambiguous. Trimming removed 3 bases at V and 5 bases at J, with 8 bases between. The CDR3 spans 13 residues. Per the germline V gene, CDR1 is LNHDA and CDR2 is SQIVND (reference sequence). The CDR3: CASSIGPNNEQFF. The CDR3 bases are TGTGCCAGTAGTATTGGGCCTAACAATGAGCAGTTCTTC.